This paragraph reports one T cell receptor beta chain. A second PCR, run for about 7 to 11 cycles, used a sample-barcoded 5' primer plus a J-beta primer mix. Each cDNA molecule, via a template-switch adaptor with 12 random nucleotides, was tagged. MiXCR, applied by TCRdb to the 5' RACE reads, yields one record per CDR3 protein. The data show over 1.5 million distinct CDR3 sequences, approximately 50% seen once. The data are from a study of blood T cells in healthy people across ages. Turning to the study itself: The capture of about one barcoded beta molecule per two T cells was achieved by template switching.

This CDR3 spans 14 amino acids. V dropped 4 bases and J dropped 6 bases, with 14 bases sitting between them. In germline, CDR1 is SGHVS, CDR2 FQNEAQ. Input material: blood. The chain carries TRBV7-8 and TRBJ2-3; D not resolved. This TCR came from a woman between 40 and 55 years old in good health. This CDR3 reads CASSSPPGSDTQYF. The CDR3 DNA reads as TGTGCCAGCAGCTCGCCCCCCGGGTCGGATACGCAGTATTTT.